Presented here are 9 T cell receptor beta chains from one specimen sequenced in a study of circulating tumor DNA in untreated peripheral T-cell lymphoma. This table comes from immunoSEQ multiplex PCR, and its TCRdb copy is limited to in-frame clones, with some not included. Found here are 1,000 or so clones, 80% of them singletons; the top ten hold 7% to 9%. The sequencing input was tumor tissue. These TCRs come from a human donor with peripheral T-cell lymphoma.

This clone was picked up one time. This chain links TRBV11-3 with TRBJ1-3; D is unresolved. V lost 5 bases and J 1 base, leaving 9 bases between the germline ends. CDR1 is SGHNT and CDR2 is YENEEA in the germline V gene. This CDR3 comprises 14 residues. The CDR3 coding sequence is TGTGCCAGCAGCCCCGGGAGTTCTGGAAACACCATATATTTT. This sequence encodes CASSPGSSGNTIYF.

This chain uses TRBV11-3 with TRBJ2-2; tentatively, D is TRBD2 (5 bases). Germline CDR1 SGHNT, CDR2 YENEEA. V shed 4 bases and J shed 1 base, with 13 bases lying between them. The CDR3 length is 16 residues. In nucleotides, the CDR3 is TGTGCCAGCAGCTCTCCCCCCGGAGGGAACACCGGGGAGCTGTTTTTT. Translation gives CASSSPPGGNTGELFF. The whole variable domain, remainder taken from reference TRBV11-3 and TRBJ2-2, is EAGVVQSPRYKIIEKKQPVAFWCNPISGHNTLYWYLQNLGQGPELLIRYENEEAVDDSQLPKDRFSAERLKGVDSTLKIQPAELGDSAVYLCASSSPPGGNTGELFFGEGSRLTVL.

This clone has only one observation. This chain's CDR3 is CASLHGVEETQYF. As DNA, the CDR3 is TGTGCCAGCTTACACGGGGTGGAAGAGACCCAGTACTTC. The chain carries TRBV12-5 and TRBJ2-5, with D perhaps TRBD2 (5 bases). The CDR3 is made up of 13 amino acids. Germline CDR1 and CDR2: LGHNT and FRNRAP.

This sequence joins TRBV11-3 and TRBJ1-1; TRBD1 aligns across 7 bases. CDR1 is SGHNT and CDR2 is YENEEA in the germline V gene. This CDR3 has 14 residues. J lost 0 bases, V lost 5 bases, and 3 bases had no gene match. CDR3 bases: TGTGCCAGCAGCCCGGACAGGATGAACACTGAAGCTTTCTTT. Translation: CASSPDRMNTEAFF.

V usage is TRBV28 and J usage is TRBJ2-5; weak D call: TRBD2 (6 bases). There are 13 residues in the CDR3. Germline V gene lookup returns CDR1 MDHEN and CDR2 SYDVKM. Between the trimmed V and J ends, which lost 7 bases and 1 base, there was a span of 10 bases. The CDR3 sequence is CASTGLGQETQYF. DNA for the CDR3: TGTGCCAGCACGGGACTGGGCCAAGAGACCCAGTACTTC.

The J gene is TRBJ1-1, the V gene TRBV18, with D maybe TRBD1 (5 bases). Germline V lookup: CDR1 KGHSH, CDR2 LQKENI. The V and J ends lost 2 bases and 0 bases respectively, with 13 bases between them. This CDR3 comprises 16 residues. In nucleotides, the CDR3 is TGTGCCAGCTCACCAACGGCGGGGGTAGTGAACACTGAAGCTTTCTTT. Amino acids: CASSPTAGVVNTEAFF.

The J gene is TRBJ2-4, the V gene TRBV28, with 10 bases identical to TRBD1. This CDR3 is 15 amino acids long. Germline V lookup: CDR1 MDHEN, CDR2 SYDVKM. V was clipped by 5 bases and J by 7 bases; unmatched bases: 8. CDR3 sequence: CASSPTQGQGNIQYF. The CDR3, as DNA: TGTGCCAGCAGTCCCACCCAGGGACAGGGGAACATTCAGTACTTC.

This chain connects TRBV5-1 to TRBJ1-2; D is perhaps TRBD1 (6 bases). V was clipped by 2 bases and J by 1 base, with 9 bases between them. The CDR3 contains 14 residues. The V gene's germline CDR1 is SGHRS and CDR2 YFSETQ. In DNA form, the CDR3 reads TGCGCCAGCAGCTTAAAACAGGGTAACTATGGCTACACCTTC. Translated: CASSLKQGNYGYTF.

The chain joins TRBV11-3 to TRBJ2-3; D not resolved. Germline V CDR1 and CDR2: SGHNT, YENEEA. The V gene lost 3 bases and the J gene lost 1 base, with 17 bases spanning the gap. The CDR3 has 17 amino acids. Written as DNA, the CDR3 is TGTGCCAGCAGCTTTCGGGTGTGGATAGACGGCACAGATACGCAGTATTTT. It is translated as CASSFRVWIDGTDTQYF.